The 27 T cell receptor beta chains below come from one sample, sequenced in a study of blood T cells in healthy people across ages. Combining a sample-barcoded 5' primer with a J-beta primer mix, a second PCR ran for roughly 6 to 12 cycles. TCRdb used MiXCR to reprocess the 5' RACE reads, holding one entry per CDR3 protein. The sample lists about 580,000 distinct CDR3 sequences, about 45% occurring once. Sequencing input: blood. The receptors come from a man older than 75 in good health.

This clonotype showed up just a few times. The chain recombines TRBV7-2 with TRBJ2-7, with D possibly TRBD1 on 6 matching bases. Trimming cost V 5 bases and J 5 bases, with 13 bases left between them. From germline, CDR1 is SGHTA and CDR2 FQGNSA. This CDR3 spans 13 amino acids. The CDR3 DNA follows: TGTGCCAGCAGCCCACGGGACACCCACGAGCAGTACTTC. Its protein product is CASSPRDTHEQYF.

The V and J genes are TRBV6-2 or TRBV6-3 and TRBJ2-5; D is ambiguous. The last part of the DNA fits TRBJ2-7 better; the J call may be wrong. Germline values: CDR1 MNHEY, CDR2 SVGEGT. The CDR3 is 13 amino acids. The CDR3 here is CASSYGETYEQYF. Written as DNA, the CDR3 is TGTGCCAGCAGTTACGGCGAGACCTACGAGCAGTACTTC.

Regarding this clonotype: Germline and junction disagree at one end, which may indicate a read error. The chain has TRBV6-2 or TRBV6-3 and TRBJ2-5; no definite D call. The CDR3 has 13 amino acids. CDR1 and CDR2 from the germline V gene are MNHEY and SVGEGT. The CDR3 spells CASSYSAVEAQYF. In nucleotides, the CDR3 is TGTGCCAGCAGTTACTCAGCTGTAGAGGCCCAGTACTTC.

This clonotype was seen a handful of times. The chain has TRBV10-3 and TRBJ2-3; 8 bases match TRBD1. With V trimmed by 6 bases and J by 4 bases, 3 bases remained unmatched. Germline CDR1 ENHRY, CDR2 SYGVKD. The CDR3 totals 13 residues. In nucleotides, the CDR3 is TGTGCCATCAGGGACAGGGTCGCAGATACGCAGTATTTT. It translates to CAIRDRVADTQYF.

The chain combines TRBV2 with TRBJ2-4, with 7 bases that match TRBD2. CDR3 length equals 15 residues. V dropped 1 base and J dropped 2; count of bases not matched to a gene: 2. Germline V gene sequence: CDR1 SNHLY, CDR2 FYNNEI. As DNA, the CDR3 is TGTGCCAGCAGTGAAGAGCGGGGAACCAAAAACATTCAGTACTTC. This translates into CASSEERGTKNIQYF.

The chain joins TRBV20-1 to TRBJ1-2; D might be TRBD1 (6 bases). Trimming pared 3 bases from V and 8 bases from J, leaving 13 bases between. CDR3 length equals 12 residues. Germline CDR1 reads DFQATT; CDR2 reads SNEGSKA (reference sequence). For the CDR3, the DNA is TGCAGTGCTAGTTCCAGGGGAAGCGGCTACACCTTC. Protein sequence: CSASSRGSGYTF.

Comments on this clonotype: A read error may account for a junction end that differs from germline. This chain's CDR3 is CASSEGQGVGNEQNF. The CDR3 region has the DNA TGTGCCAGCAGCGAAGGACAGGGGGTGGGTAACGAGCAGAACTTC. The chain links TRBV9 to TRBJ2-7, with 10 nucleotides matching TRBD1. Germline-derived CDR1 and CDR2 are SGDLS and YYNGEE. The CDR3 is 15 amino acids.

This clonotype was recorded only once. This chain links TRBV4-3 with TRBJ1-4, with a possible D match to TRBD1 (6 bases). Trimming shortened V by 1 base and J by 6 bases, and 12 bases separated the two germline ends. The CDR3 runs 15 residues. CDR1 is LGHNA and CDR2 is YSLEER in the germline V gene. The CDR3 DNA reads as TGCGCCAGCAGCCAAGCTGGGGGCTTAGATGAAAAACTGTTTTTT. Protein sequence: CASSQAGGLDEKLFF.

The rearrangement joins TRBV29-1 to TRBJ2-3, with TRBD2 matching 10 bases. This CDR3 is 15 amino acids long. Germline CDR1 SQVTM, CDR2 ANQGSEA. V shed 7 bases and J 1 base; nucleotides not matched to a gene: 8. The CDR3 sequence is CSAKELAGRTDTQYF. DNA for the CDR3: TGCAGCGCCAAAGAACTAGCGGGACGCACAGATACGCAGTATTTT.

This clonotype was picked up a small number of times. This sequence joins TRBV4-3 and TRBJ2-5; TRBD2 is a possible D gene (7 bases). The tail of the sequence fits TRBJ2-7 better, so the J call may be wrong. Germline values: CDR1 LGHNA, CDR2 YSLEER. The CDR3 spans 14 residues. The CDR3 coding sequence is TGCGCCAGCAGCCCAGGGGTGGGGGGGAACGAGCAGTACTTC. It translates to CASSPGVGGNEQYF.

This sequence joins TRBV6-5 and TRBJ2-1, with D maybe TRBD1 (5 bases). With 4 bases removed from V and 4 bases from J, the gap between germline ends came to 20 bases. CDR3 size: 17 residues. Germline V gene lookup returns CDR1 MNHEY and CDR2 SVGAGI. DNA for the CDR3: TGTGCCAGCAGTTCTCCTCGTCTAGGGGCGATTTACAATGAGCAGTTCTTC. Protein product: CASSSPRLGAIYNEQFF.

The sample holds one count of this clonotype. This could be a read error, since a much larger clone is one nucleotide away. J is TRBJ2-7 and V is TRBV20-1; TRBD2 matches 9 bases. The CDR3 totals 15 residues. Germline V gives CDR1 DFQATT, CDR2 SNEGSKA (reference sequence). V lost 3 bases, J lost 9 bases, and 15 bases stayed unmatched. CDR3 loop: CSASKAGGRAWGQYF. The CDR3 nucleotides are TGCAGTGCTAGTAAAGCGGGGGGCCGCGCCTGGGGGCAGTACTTC.

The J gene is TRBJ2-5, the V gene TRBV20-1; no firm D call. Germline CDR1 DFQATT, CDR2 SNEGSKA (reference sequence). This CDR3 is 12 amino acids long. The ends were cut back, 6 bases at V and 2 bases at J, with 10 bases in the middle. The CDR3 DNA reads TGCAGTGCGGATGAACTACAAGAGACCCAGTACTTC. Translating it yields CSADELQETQYF.

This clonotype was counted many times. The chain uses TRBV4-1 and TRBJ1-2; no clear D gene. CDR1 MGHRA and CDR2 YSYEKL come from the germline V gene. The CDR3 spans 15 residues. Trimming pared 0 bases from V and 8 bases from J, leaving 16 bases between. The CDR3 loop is CASSQETTAGGGYTF. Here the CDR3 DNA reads TGCGCCAGCAGCCAAGAGACGACGGCGGGAGGAGGCTACACCTTC.

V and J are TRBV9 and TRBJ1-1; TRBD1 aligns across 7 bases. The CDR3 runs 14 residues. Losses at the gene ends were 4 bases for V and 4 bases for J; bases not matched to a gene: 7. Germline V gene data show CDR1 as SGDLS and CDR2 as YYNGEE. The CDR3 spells CASSSWQGGTEAFF. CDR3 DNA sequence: TGTGCCAGCAGCTCTTGGCAGGGGGGCACTGAAGCTTTCTTT.

CDR3 region: CASSPRQENTEAFF. Here the CDR3 DNA reads TGTGCCAGCTCACCACGGCAGGAGAACACTGAAGCTTTCTTT. This chain joins TRBV18 and TRBJ1-1, with D hard to call. Germline V lookup: CDR1 KGHSH, CDR2 LQKENI. The V and J ends lost 1 base and 1 base respectively, with 7 bases between them. This CDR3 is built from 14 residues.

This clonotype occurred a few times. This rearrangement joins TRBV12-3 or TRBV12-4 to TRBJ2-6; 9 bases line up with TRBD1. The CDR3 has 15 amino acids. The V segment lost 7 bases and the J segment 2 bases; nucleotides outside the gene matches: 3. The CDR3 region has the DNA TGTGCCAGCAACAGGGACAGGGCTGGGGCCAACGTCCTGACTTTC. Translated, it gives CASNRDRAGANVLTF.

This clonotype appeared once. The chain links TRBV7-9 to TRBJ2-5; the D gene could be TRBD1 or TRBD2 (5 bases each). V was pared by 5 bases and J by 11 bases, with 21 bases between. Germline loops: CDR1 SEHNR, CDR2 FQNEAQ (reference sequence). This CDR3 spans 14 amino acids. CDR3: CASSPGTVNNEQYF. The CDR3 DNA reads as TGTGCCAGCAGCCCAGGGACCGTAAACAATGAGCAGTACTTC.

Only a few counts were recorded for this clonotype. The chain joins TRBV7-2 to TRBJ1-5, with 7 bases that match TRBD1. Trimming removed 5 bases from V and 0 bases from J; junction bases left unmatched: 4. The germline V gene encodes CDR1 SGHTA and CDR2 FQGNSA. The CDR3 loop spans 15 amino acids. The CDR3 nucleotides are TGTGCCAGCAGCCAGGGGGTCTATAGCAATCAGCCCCAGCATTTT. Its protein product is CASSQGVYSNQPQHF.

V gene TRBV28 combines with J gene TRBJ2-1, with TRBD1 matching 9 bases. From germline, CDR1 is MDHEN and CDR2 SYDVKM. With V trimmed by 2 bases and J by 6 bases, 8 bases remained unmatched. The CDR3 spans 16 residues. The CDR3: CASSLGRDRDFNEQFF. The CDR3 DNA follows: TGTGCCAGCAGTTTAGGGAGGGACAGGGACTTCAATGAGCAGTTCTTC. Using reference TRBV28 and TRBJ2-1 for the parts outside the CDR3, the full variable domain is DVKVTQSSRYLVKRTGEKVFLECVQDMDHENMFWYRQDPGLGLRLIYFSYDVKMKEKGDIPEGYSVSREKKERFSLILESASTNQTSMYLCASSLGRDRDFNEQFFGPGTRLTVL.

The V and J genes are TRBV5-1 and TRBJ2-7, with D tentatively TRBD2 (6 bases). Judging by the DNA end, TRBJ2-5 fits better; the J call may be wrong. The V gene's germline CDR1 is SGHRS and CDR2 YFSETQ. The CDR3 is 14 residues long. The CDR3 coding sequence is TGCGCCAGCAGCTCCCTCGGGAGTACGGAGACCCAGTACTTC. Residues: CASSSLGSTETQYF.

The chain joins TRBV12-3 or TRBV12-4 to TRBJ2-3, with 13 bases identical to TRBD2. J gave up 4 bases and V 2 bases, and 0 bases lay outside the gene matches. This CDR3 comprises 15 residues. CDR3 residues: CASSLTSGGADTQYF. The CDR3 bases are TGTGCCAGCAGTTTAACTAGCGGGGGGGCAGATACGCAGTATTTT.

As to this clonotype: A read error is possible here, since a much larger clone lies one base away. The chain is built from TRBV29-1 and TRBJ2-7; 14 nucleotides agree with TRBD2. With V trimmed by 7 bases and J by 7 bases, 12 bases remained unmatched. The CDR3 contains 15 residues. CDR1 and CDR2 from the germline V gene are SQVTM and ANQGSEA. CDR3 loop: CSARTSGGQYNEQYF. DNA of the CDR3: TGCAGCGCCCGGACTAGCGGGGGGCAATACAATGAGCAGTACTTC.

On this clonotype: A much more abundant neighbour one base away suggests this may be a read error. The CDR3 DNA is TGCGGCGTTGTGGCGACAGGCACAGATACGCAGTATTTT. This encodes CGVVATGTDTQYF. The chain combines TRBV29-1 with TRBJ2-3, with D perhaps matching TRBD1 (5 bases). Germline values: CDR1 SQVTM, CDR2 ANQGSEA. The CDR3 is 13 residues long.

The chain's CDR3 is CAWSPKGGVIGTEAFF. The CDR3 DNA is TGTGCCTGGAGCCCGAAGGGGGGCGTAATTGGGACTGAAGCTTTCTTT. V and J are TRBV30 and TRBJ1-1; perhaps TRBD1 as D (6 bases). This CDR3 comprises 16 residues. Germline CDR1 GTSNPN, CDR2 SVGIG (reference sequence). The ends were cut back, 3 bases at V and 5 bases at J, with 22 bases in the middle.

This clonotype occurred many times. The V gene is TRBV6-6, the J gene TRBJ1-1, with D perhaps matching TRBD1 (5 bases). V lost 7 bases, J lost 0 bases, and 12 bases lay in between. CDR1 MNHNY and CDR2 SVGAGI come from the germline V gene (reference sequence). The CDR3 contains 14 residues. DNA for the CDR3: TGTGCCAGCATTATTGCAGGGCTGAACACTGAAGCTTTCTTT. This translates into CASIIAGLNTEAFF.

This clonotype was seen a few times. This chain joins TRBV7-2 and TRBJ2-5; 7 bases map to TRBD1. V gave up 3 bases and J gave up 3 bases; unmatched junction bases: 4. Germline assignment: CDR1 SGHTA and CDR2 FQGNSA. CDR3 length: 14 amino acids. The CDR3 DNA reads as TGTGCCAGCAGCTTCTACACAGGGGAAGAGACCCAGTACTTC. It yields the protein CASSFYTGEETQYF.